One T cell receptor beta chain is described in this entry. Its antigen is unknown. Investigators amplified TCR beta CDR3 regions from RNA transcripts. The authors performed first-round RT-PCR with HTBI primers and then a second-round multiplex PCR. Each CDR3 protein gets one entry after TCRdb re-called the multiplex PCR reads with MiXCR. The sample has around 590,000 distinct CDR3 sequences; 39% are singletons. Trimming cost V 3 bases and J 5 bases; bases outside gene matches: 15. The CDR3 loop spans 16 amino acids. Germline V gives CDR1 DFQATT, CDR2 SNEGSKA (reference sequence). This specimen belongs to a study of Graves' ophthalmopathy and Graves' hyperthyroidism. Study-wide results and limits: A 13-signature model separated ophthalmopathy from stable hyperthyroidism, reaching about 88% sensitivity and almost 82% specificity cross-validated.

The sequenced material came from peripheral blood or thyroid tissue (not recorded which). This chain links TRBV20-1 with TRBJ2-5; TRBD2 matches 7 bases. The receptor was derived from an adult man with Graves' hyperthyroidism. CDR3 DNA sequence: TGCAGTGCTAGGCCTCAAAGGAGCGGGGATGGCGAGACCCAGTACTTC. Its translation is CSARPQRSGDGETQYF.